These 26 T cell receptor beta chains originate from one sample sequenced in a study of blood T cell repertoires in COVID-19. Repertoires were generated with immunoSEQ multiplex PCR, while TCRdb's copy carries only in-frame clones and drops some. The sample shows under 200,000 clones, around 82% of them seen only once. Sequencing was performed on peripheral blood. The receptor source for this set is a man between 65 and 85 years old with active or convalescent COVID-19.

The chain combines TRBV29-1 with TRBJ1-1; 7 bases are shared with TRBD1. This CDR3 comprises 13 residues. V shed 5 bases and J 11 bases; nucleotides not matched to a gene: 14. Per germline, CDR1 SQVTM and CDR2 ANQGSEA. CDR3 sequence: CSVSQGVGSEAFF. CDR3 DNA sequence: TGCAGCGTTTCCCAGGGGGTAGGTTCGGAGGCTTTCTTT.

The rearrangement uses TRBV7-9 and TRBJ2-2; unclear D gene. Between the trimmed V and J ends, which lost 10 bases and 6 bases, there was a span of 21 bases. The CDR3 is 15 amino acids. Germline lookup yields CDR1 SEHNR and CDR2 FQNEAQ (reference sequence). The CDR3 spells CAIATKNIEAGELFF. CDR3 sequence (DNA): TGTGCCATCGCCACAAAGAATATTGAGGCCGGGGAGCTGTTTTTT.

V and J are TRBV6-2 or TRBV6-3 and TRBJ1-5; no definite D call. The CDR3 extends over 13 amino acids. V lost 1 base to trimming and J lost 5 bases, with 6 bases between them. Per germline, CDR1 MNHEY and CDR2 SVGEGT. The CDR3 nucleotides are TGTGCCAGCAGTTACTTCGGGGATCAGCCCCAGCATTTT. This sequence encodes CASSYFGDQPQHF.

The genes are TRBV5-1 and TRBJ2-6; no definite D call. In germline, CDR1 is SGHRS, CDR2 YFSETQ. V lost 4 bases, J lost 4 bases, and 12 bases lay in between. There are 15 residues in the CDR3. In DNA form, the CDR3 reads TGCGCCAGCAGCCTCGTACAGCTCGGGGCCAACGTCCTGACTTTC. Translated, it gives CASSLVQLGANVLTF. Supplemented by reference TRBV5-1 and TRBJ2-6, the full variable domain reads KAGVTQTPRYLIKTRGQQVTLSCSPISGHRSVSWYQQTPGQGLQFLFEYFSETQRNKGNFPGRFSGRQFSNSRSEMNVSTLELGDSALYLCASSLVQLGANVLTFGAGSRLTVL.

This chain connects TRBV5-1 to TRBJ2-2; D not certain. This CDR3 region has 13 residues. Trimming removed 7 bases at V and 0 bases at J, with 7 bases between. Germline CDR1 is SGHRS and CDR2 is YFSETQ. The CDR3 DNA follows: TGCGCCAGCGTTGGGCCGAACACCGGGGAGCTGTTTTTT. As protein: CASVGPNTGELFF. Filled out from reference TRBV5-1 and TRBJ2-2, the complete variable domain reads KAGVTQTPRYLIKTRGQQVTLSCSPISGHRSVSWYQQTPGQGLQFLFEYFSETQRNKGNFPGRFSGRQFSNSRSEMNVSTLELGDSALYLCASVGPNTGELFFGEGSRLTVL.

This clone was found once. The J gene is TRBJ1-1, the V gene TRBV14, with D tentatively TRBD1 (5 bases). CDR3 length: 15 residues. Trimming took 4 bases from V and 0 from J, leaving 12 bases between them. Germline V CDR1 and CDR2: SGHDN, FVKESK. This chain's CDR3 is CASSPNRHMNTEAFF. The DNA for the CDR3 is TGTGCCAGCAGCCCTAACAGGCACATGAACACTGAAGCTTTCTTT.

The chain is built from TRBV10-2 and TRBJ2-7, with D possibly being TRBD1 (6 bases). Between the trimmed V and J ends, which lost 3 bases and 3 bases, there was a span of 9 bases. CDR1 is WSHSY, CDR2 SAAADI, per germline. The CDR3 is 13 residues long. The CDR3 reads CASSENRDYEQYF. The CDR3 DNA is TGCGCCAGCAGTGAAAACAGGGACTACGAGCAGTACTTC.

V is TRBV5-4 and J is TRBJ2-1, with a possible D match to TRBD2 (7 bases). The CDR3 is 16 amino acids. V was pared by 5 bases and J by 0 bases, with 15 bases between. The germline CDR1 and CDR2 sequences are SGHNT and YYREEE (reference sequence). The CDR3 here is CASSPGGGSSYNEQFF. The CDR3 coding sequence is TGTGCCAGCAGTCCCGGGGGCGGGAGCTCCTACAATGAGCAGTTCTTC.

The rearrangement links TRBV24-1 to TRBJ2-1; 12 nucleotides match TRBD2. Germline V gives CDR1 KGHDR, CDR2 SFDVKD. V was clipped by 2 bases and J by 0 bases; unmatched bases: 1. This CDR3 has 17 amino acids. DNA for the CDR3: TGTGCCACCAGTGATTCGACTAGCGGGAGCTCCTACAATGAGCAGTTCTTC. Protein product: CATSDSTSGSSYNEQFF.

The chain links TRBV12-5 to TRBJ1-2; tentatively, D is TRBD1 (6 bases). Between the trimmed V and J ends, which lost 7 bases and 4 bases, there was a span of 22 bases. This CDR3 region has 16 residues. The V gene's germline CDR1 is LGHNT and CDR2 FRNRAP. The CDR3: CASALRQGPLGYGYTF. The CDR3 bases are TGTGCTAGTGCCCTGAGGCAGGGGCCCCTTGGCTATGGCTACACCTTC.

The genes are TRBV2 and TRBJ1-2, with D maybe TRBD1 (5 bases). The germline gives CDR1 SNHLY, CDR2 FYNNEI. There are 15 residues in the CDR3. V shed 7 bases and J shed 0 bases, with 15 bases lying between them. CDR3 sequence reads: CASNERQLANYGYTF. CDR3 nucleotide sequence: TGTGCCAGCAACGAAAGACAGTTAGCTAACTATGGCTACACCTTC.

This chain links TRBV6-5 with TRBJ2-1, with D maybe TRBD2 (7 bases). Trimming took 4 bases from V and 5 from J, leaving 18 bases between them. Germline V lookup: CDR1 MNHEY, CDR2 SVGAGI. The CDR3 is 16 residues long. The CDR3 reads CASSSRGAPKDNEQFF. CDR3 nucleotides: TGTGCCAGCAGTTCCCGGGGGGCCCCCAAAGACAATGAGCAGTTCTTC.

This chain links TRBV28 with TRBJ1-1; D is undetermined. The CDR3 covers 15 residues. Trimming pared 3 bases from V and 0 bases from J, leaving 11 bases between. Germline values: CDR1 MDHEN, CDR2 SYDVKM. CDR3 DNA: TGTGCCAGCAGTTTGGCGGGCGCTATGAACACTGAAGCTTTCTTT. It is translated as CASSLAGAMNTEAFF.

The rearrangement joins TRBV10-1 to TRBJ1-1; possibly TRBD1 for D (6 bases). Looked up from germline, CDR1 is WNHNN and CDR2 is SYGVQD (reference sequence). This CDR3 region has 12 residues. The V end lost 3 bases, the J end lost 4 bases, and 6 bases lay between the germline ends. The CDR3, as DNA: TGCGCCAGCAGTGAAGGGGGCACTGAAGCTTTCTTT. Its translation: CASSEGGTEAFF.

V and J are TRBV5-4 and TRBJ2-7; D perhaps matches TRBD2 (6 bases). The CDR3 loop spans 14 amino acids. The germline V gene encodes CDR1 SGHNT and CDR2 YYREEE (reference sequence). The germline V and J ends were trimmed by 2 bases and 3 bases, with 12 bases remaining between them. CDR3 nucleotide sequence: TGTGCCAGCAGCTTAAACGGGGGACTCTACGAGCAGTACTTC. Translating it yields CASSLNGGLYEQYF.

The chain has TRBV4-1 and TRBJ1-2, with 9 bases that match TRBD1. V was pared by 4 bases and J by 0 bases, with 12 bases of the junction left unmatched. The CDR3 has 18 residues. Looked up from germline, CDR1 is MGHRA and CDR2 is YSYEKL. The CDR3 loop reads CASSPGQGTFGANYGYTF. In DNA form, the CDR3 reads TGCGCCAGCAGCCCCGGACAGGGGACGTTTGGCGCTAACTATGGCTACACCTTC.

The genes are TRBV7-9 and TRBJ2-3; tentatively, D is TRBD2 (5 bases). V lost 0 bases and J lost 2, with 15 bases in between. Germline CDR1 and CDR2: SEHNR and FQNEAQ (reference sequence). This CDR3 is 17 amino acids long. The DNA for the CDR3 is TGTGCCAGCAGCTTAGCCGTCGCCCGACTATACACAGATACGCAGTATTTT. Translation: CASSLAVARLYTDTQYF.

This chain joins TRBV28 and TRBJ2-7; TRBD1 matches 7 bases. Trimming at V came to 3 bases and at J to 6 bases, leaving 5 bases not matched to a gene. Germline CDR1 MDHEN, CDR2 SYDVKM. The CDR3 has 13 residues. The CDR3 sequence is CASSLVGGGEQYF. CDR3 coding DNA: TGTGCCAGCAGTTTGGTAGGGGGCGGCGAGCAGTACTTC.

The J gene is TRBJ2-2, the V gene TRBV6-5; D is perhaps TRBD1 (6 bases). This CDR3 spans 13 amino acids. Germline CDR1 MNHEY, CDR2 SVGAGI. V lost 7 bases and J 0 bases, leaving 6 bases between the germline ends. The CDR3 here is CASKGANTGELFF. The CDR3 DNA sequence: TGTGCCAGCAAGGGGGCGAACACCGGGGAGCTGTTTTTT.

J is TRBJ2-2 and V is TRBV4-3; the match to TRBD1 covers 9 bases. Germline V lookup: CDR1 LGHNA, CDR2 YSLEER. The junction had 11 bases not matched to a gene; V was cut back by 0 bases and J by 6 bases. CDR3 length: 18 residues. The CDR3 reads CASSQDLYRGQESGELFF. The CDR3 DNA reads TGCGCCAGCAGCCAAGATCTGTACAGGGGGCAAGAATCCGGGGAGCTGTTTTTT.

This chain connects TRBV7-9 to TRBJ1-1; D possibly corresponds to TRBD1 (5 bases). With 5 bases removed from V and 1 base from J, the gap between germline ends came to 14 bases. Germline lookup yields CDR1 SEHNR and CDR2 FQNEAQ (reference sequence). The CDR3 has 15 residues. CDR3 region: CASSQADRQNTEAFF. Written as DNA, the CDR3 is TGTGCCAGCAGCCAAGCCGACAGACAGAACACTGAAGCTTTCTTT.

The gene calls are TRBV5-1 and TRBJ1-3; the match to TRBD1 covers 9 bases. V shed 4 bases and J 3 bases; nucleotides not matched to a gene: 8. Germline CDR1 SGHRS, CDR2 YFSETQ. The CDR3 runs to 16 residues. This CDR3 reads CASSISTGGYGNTIYF. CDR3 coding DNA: TGCGCCAGCAGCATATCGACAGGGGGATATGGAAACACCATATATTTT.

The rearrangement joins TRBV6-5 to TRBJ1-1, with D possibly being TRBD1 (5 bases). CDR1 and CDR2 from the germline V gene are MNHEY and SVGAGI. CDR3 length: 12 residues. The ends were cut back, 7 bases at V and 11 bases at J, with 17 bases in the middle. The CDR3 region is CASTKRGGDAFF. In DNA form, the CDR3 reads TGTGCCAGCACCAAACGGGGAGGGGACGCTTTCTTT.

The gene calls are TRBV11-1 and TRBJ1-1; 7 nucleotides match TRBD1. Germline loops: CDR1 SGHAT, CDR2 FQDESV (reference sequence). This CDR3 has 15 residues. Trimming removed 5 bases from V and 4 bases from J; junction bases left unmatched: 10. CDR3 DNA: TGTGCCAGCAGCCCGAGACAGGGCCGGGGCACTGAAGCTTTCTTT. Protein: CASSPRQGRGTEAFF.

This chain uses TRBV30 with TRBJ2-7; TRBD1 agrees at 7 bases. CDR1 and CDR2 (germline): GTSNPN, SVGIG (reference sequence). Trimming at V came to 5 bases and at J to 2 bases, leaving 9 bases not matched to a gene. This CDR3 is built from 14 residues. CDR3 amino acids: CAWEMTGRPYEQYF. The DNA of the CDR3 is TGTGCCTGGGAGATGACAGGGAGACCCTACGAGCAGTACTTC.

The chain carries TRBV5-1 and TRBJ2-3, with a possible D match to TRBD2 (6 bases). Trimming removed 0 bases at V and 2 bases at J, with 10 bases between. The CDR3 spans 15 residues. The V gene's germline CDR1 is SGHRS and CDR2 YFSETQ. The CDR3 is CASSLEGTPTDTQYF. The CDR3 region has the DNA TGCGCCAGCAGCTTGGAGGGGACTCCCACAGATACGCAGTATTTT.